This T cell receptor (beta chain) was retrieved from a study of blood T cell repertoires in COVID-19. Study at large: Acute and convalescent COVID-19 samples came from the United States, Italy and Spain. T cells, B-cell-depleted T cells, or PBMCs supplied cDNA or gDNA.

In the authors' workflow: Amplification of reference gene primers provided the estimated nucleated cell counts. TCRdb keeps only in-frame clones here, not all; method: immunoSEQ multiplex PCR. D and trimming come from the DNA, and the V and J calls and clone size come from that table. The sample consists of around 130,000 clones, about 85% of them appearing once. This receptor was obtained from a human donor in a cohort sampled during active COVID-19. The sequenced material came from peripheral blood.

The CDR3 protein is CATSTGPLDTQYF. The CDR3 DNA reads TGTGCCACCAGTACTGGGCCATTGGATACGCAGTATTTT. The chain uses TRBV24-1 and TRBJ2-3; no reliable D call. CDR1 is KGHDR, CDR2 SFDVKD, per germline. The CDR3 sequence is 13 residues long. With 6 bases removed from V and 6 bases from J, the gap between germline ends came to 12 bases.